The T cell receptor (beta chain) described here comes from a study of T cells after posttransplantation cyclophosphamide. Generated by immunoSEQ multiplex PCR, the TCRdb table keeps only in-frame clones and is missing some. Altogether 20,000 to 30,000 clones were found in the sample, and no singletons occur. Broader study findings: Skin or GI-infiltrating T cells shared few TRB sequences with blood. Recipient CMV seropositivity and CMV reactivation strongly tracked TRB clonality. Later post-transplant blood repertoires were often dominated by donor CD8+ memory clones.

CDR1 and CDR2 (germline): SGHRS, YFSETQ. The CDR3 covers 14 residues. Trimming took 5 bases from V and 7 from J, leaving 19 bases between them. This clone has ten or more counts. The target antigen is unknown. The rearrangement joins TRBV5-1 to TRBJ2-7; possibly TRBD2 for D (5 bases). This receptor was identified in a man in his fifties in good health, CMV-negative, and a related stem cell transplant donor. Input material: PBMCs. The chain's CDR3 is CASSQNTGPGEQYF. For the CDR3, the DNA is TGCGCCAGCAGTCAAAATACCGGTCCGGGGGAGCAGTACTTC.